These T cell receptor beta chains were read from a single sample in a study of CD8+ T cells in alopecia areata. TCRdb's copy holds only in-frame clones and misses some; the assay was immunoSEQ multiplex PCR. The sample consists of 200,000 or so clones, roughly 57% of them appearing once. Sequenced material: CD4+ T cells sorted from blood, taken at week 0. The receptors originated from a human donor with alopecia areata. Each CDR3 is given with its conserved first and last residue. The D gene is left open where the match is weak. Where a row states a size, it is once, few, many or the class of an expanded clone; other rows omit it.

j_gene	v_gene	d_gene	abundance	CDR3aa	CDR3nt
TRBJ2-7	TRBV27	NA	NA	CASSSGIFYEQYF	TGTGCCAGCAGTTCCGGCATTTTCTACGAGCAGTACTTC
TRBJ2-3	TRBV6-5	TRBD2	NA	CASSRQRGRTDTQYF	TGTGCCAGCAGTCGCCAGCGGGGCCGCACAGATACGCAGTATTTT
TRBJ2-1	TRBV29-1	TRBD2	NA	CSVEAVGLAGTYNEQFF	TGCAGCGTTGAAGCAGTGGGGCTAGCGGGAACCTACAATGAGCAGTTCTTC
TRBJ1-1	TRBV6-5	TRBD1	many	CASSWTGKNTEAFF	TGTGCCAGCAGTTGGACAGGGAAGAACACTGAAGCTTTCTTT
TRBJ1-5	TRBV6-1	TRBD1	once	CASGNRDSLNQPQHF	TGTGCCAGCGGAAATCGGGACAGCCTAAATCAGCCCCAGCATTTT
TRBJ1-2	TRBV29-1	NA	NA	CSVGTNYGYTF	TGCAGCGTTGGCACCAACTATGGCTACACCTTC
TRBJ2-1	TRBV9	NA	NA	CASSEGGESSYNEQFF	TGTGCCAGCAGCGAGGGCGGGGAGAGCTCCTACAATGAGCAGTTCTTC
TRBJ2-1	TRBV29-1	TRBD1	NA	CSAMYGQGAYNEQFF	TGCAGCGCGATGTATGGACAGGGGGCTTACAATGAGCAGTTCTTC
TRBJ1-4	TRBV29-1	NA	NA	CSVSDGATNEKLFF	TGCAGCGTTTCGGACGGGGCAACTAATGAAAAACTGTTTTTT
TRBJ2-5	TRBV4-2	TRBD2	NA	CASSQEMGLVQETQYF	TGTGCCAGCAGCCAAGAAATGGGACTAGTCCAAGAGACCCAGTACTTC
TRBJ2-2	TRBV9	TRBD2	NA	CASSVGGLAGVYTGELFF	TGTGCCAGCAGCGTAGGAGGGCTAGCGGGGGTGTACACCGGGGAGCTGTTTTTT
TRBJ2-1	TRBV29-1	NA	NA	CSVEEGLAGYYNEQFF	TGCAGCGTTGAAGAGGGCCTCGCGGGCTACTACAATGAGCAGTTCTTC
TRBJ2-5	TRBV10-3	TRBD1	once	CASEKGAGQETQYF	TGTGCCTCTGAGAAGGGGGCCGGGCAAGAGACCCAGTACTTC
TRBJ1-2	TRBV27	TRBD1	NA	CASRTDREYGYTF	TGTGCCAGCAGAACCGACAGGGAGTATGGCTACACCTTC
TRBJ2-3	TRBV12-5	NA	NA	CASGLVLGTQYF	TGTGCTAGTGGTTTGGTGCTGGGTACGCAGTATTTT
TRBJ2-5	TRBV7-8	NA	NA	CASSNLETQYF	TGTGCCAGCAGTAACCTTGAGACCCAGTACTTC
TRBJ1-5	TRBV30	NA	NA	CAGSLRQSNQPQHF	TGTGCCGGATCGCTCCGACAGTCCAATCAGCCCCAGCATTTT
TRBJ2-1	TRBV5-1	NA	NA	CASSLADEQFF	TGCGCCAGCAGCTTGGCGGACGAGCAGTTCTTC
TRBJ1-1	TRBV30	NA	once	CAWNPGEAFF	TGTGCCTGGAATCCTGGAGAAGCTTTCTTT
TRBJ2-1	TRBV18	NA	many	CASSPQKSYNEQFF	TGTGCCAGCTCACCACAGAAATCCTACAATGAGCAGTTCTTC
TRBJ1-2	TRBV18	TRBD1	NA	CASSPGQGGYGYTF	TGTGCCAGCTCGCCCGGACAGGGGGGCTATGGCTACACCTTC
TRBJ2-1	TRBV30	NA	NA	CAWRLGGFYNEQFF	TGTGCCTGGAGGTTGGGCGGTTTTTACAATGAGCAGTTCTTC
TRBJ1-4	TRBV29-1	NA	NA	CSVRRVTTNEKLFF	TGCAGCGTGCGCAGGGTTACAACTAATGAAAAACTGTTTTTT
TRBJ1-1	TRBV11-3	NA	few	CANRGYCAEAFF	TGTGCCAACCGGGGATATTGCGCTGAAGCTTTCTTT
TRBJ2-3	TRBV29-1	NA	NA	CSVDETDTQYF	TGCAGCGTTGATGAAACAGATACGCAGTATTTT
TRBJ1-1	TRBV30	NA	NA	CAWSGDRAFF	TGTGCCTGGAGTGGGGATCGGGCTTTCTTT
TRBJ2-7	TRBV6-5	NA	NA	CASSYSSGVRFGEQYF	TGTGCCAGCAGTTACTCGTCTGGGGTGAGGTTTGGGGAGCAGTACTTC
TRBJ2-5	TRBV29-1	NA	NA	CSARGGPNEQYF	TGCAGCGCCCGGGGTGGGCCGAATGAGCAGTACTTC
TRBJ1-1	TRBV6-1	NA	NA	CASSEGGRSNTEAFF	TGTGCCAGCAGTGAGGGAGGCAGATCGAACACTGAAGCTTTCTTT
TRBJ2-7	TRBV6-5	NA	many	CASSYDSDYEQYF	TGTGCCAGCAGTTACGACAGCGACTACGAGCAGTACTTC
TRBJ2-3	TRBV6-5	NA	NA	CASSYGIGDTQYF	TGTGCCAGCAGTTACGGCATAGGAGATACGCAGTATTTT
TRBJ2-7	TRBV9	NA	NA	CASSAEGEQYF	TGTGCCAGCAGCGCGGAAGGGGAGCAGTACTTC
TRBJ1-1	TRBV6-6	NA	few	CASTQRGGLDTEAFF	TGTGCCAGCACCCAACGGGGGGGGCTTGACACTGAAGCTTTCTTT
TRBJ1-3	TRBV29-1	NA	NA	CSVEADGGNTIYF	TGCAGCGTTGAAGCGGACGGAGGAAACACCATATATTTT
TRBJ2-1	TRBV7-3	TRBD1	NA	CASSLTGDNYNEQFF	TGTGCCAGCAGCCTAACAGGGGATAACTACAATGAGCAGTTCTTC
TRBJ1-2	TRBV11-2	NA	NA	CASSLQVESGYTF	TGTGCCAGCAGCCTCCAAGTGGAAAGTGGCTACACCTTC
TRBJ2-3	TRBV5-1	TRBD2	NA	CASSLGGTSRSTDTQYF	TGCGCCAGCAGCTTGGGGGGGACTAGCCGAAGCACAGATACGCAGTATTTT
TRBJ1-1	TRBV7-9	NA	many	CASSPRQRNTEAFF	TGTGCCAGCAGCCCAAGGCAGAGGAACACTGAAGCTTTCTTT
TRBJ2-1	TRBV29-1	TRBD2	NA	CSARLAALYNEQFF	TGCAGTGCTAGACTAGCGGCCCTTTACAATGAGCAGTTCTTC
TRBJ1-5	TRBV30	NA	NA	CAWSNWGNQPQHF	TGTGCCTGGAGTAACTGGGGCAATCAGCCCCAGCATTTT
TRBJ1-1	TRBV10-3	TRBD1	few	CATRDREVAFF	TGTGCCACCCGGGACAGGGAGGTAGCTTTCTTT
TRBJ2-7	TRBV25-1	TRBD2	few	CASSSGGPYEQYF	TGTGCCAGCTCTAGCGGGGGGCCCTACGAGCAGTACTTC
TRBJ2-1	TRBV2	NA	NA	CASKRDSPNEQFF	TGTGCCAGCAAACGAGATTCCCCCAATGAGCAGTTCTTC
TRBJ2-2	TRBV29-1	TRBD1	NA	CSVPTGGGSGELFF	TGCAGCGTCCCGACAGGGGGCGGCTCCGGGGAGCTGTTTTTT
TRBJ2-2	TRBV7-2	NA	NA	CASSLRPESTGELFF	TGTGCCAGCAGCTTACGACCCGAGAGCACCGGGGAGCTGTTTTTT
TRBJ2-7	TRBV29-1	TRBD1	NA	CSVAGTGTTYEQYF	TGCAGCGTTGCCGGGACAGGGACCACCTACGAGCAGTACTTC
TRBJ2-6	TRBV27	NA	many	CASSSPLSGANVLTF	TGTGCCAGCAGTTCGCCCCTCTCTGGGGCCAACGTCCTGACTTTC
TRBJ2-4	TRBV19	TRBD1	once	CASSIPSGTARNIQYF	TGTGCCAGTAGTATACCCTCGGGGACAGCGAGGAACATTCAGTACTTC
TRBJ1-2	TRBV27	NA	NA	CASSLMGHNYGYTF	TGTGCCAGCAGTTTAATGGGGCACAACTATGGCTACACCTTC
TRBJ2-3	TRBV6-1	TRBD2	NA	CASSRLAGGTDTQYF	TGTGCCAGCAGCCGACTAGCGGGGGGAACAGATACGCAGTATTTT
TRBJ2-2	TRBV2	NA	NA	CASGSEGNTGELFF	TGTGCCAGCGGGTCGGAAGGGAACACCGGGGAGCTGTTTTTT
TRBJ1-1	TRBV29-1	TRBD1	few	CSVRTGMNTEAFF	TGCAGCGTTAGGACAGGGATGAACACTGAAGCTTTCTTT
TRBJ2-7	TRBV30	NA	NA	CAWSFLKGGEQYF	TGTGCCTGGAGTTTTCTAAAGGGTGGCGAGCAGTACTTC
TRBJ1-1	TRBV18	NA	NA	CASSLQTENTEAFF	TGTGCCAGCTCACTACAAACAGAGAACACTGAAGCTTTCTTT
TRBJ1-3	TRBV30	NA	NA	CAWSRDYTGNTIYF	TGTGCCTGGAGCCGGGACTACACTGGAAACACCATATATTTT
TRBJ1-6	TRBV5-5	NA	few	CASRPAYNSPLHF	TGTGCCAGCCGGCCAGCTTATAATTCACCCCTCCACTTT
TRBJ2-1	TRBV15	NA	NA	CATKSGRGYNEQFF	TGTGCCACCAAAAGTGGCAGGGGATACAATGAGCAGTTCTTC
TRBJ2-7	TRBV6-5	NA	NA	CASSIGRGYEQYF	TGTGCCAGCAGTATAGGTAGGGGCTACGAGCAGTACTTC